This T cell receptor (beta chain) was recorded in a study of early T cells in non-severe SARS-CoV-2 infection. As for the study in general: It was bulk RNA from unsorted whole blood that was sequenced, and the chains were unpaired.

This clonotype was observed a few times. Attached unique molecular identifiers marked individual cDNA molecules. MiXCR, run by TCRdb on the 5' RACE reads, gives a single entry per CDR3 protein. Altogether 55,000 to 70,000 distinct CDR3 sequences are present, 12% being singletons, with the ten largest covering roughly 1.2%. Sequenced here: whole blood, sampled at baseline. This clonotype originated in an adult who was a healthcare worker with PCR-confirmed SARS-CoV-2 infection or an uninfected control (not recorded which). The donor label of this sample is uncertain.

CDR3 sequence reads: CASSLSSTDTQYF. CDR3 nucleotide sequence: TGTGCCAGCAGTTTATCGAGCACAGATACGCAGTATTTT. The gene calls are TRBV12-3 or TRBV12-4 and TRBJ2-3; D remains unclear. Trimming removed 2 bases at V and 0 bases at J, with 3 bases between. The CDR3 is 13 amino acids.